A selection of T cell receptor beta chains follows, all from one sample in a study of blood T cell repertoires in COVID-19. The data were produced by immunoSEQ multiplex PCR, yet TCRdb's version contains in-frame clones alone and is incomplete. This table holds 37,000 or so clones, approximately 90% found once. Input material: peripheral blood. The receptors shown here come from a man aged 55 to 70 with active COVID-19. CDR3s include the opening cysteine and the closing phenylalanine or tryptophan. A D gene is named only where the DNA matches it firmly. Not every row has a clone size; where given, it reads once, few, many or a size class.

NA TRBJ2-5 NA TRBV12-3/TRBV12-4 13 TGTGCCAGCAGATCACAAGGGGGAGAGACCCAGTACTTC CASRSQGGETQYF
NA TRBJ1-1 NA TRBV10-2 16 TGCGCCAGCAGTGAGTCGGAGGGAGTAACAAACACTGAAGCTTTCTTT CASSESEGVTNTEAFF
NA TRBJ2-2 NA TRBV5-1 13 TGCGCCAGCAGGACTTTTAACACCGGGGAGCTGTTTTTT CASRTFNTGELFF
few TRBJ2-7 TRBD2 TRBV4-1 15 TGCGCCAGCAGCCATACTAGCGGGAGCAGCTACGAGCAGTACTTC CASSHTSGSSYEQYF
NA TRBJ2-5 TRBD2 TRBV18 14 TGTGCCAGCTCATCGGGACTAGTATCAGAGACCCAGTACTTC CASSSGLVSETQYF
few TRBJ1-5 NA TRBV6-6 14 TGTGCCAGCAGTCCCGTAGATAGCAATCAGCCCCAGCATTTT CASSPVDSNQPQHF
NA TRBJ2-3 TRBD1 TRBV19 15 TGTGCCAGTAGTGGGTGGACAGGGAAGACAGATACGCAGTATTTT CASSGWTGKTDTQYF
NA TRBJ2-7 TRBD2 TRBV14 16 TGTGCCAGCAGCCGAAGATTAGCGGGTAGGGACTACGAGCAGTACTTC CASSRRLAGRDYEQYF
NA TRBJ2-1 NA TRBV7-2 14 TGTGCCAGCAGCTTAGATAGGGGGTACAATGAGCAGTTCTTC CASSLDRGYNEQFF
NA TRBJ1-4 NA TRBV28 15 TGTGCCAGCAGTCCCCAGGTGGCAACTAATGAAAAACTGTTTTTT CASSPQVATNEKLFF